The 25 T cell receptor beta chains presented below share a single source sample, sequenced in a study of blood T cells in healthy people across ages. Primed by a sample-barcoded 5' primer and a J-beta primer mix, a second PCR proceeded for roughly 6 to 12 cycles. TCRdb used MiXCR to reprocess the 5' RACE reads, holding one entry per CDR3 protein. The table has around 1,000,000 distinct CDR3 sequences, around 27% seen once. This sample was shared with a second study, whose subject was T cells of mothers and their children.

The sample comprised blood. These receptors were collected from a girl aged 2 to 10 in good health.

There are a few counts of this clonotype. The chain has TRBV10-2 and TRBJ1-4, with no clear D. Deletions cut 0 bases from V and 8 bases from J, with 10 bases between. CDR3 size: 14 residues. Germline CDR1 is WSHSY and CDR2 is SAAADI. CDR3 DNA sequence: TGCGCCAGCAGTGAGTCGGACCTCGAGGAAAAACTGTTTTTT. This gives the protein CASSESDLEEKLFF.

The rearrangement joins TRBV10-3 to TRBJ1-1; D is uncertain. Germline V gene data show CDR1 as ENHRY and CDR2 as SYGVKD. The CDR3 runs to 16 residues. Trimming shortened V by 0 bases and J by 1 base, and 12 bases separated the two germline ends. In DNA, the CDR3 is TGTGCCATCAGTGAGTCCCGGGTCCTTCAGAACACTGAAGCTTTCTTT. It yields the protein CAISESRVLQNTEAFF.

A remark on this clonotype: The junction departs from the called germline gene at one end, perhaps through a read error. The genes are TRBV4-1 and TRBJ2-7; D uncertain. Germline assignment: CDR1 MGHRA and CDR2 YSYEKL. There are 12 residues in the CDR3. CDR3 region: CASSHNSHEQYF. CDR3 sequence (DNA): TGCGCCAGCAGCCATAACTCCCACGAGCAGTACTTC.

Here the CDR3 reads CSAAEGRGAFF. In nucleotides, the CDR3 is TGCAGTGCCGCGGAGGGAAGAGGAGCTTTCTTT. V gene TRBV20-1 combines with J gene TRBJ1-1; D gene uncertain. Germline V gene sequence: CDR1 DFQATT, CDR2 SNEGSKA (reference sequence). V lost 6 bases, J lost 10 bases, and 15 bases lay in between. The length of the CDR3 is 11 residues.

This rearrangement joins TRBV9 to TRBJ2-3; D gene ambiguous. The V end was cut by 1 base, the J end by 4 bases, with 13 bases between. CDR1 SGDLS and CDR2 YYNGEE come from the germline V gene. CDR3 length equals 15 residues. The CDR3 region is CASSVTPRLADTQYF. In DNA, the CDR3 is TGTGCCAGCAGCGTAACTCCCCGGTTGGCAGATACGCAGTATTTT.

The CDR3 region has the DNA TGCAGCGTTTTGGAGGGGGCAAATGGCTACACCTTC. Its protein product is CSVLEGANGYTF. V usage is TRBV29-1 and J usage is TRBJ1-2; 7 bases are a match to TRBD1. The CDR3 has 12 amino acids. J gave up 6 bases and V 5 bases, and 6 bases lay outside the gene matches. Germline V gene sequence: CDR1 SQVTM, CDR2 ANQGSEA.

V gene TRBV18 combines with J gene TRBJ2-2; D gene unclear. CDR1 is KGHSH and CDR2 is LQKENI in the germline V gene. Deletions cut 3 bases from V and 1 base from J, with 9 bases between. This CDR3 has 15 residues. This chain's CDR3 is CASSPRSGNTGELFF. CDR3 DNA sequence: TGTGCCAGCTCACCTCGTTCAGGGAACACCGGGGAGCTGTTTTTT.

This clonotype came up a few times. The chain employs TRBV5-6 and TRBJ2-7; D is undetermined. Germline V CDR1 and CDR2: SGHDT, YYEEEE. Trimming left V 1 base short and J 1 base short, with 6 bases between. The CDR3 runs 13 residues. The CDR3 here is CASSLWSSYEQYF. The CDR3 DNA reads as TGTGCCAGCAGCTTGTGGTCTTCCTACGAGCAGTACTTC.

The J gene is TRBJ2-5, the V gene TRBV29-1, with a possible D match to TRBD1 (7 bases). This CDR3 region has 13 residues. Looked up from germline, CDR1 is SQVTM and CDR2 is ANQGSEA. The V gene lost 3 bases and the J gene lost 5 bases, with 13 bases spanning the gap. The chain's CDR3 is CSVETGRYETQYF. For the CDR3, the DNA is TGCAGCGTTGAGACAGGGAGGTACGAGACCCAGTACTTC.

This clonotype has only a few counts. The chain links TRBV5-1 to TRBJ2-6, with D unclear. V shed 4 bases and J shed 6 bases, with 8 bases lying between them. CDR3 size: 13 residues. Germline V gene lookup returns CDR1 SGHRS and CDR2 YFSETQ. In nucleotides, the CDR3 is TGCGCCAGCAGCCCAAACCCGGCCAACGTCCTGACTTTC. It codes for CASSPNPANVLTF.

The J gene is TRBJ2-3, the V gene TRBV20-1; TRBD2 matches at 12 bases. The V and J ends lost 4 bases and 5 bases, in that order; junction bases with no gene match: 4. Germline CDR1 is DFQATT and CDR2 is SNEGSKA (reference sequence). The CDR3 contains 14 residues. CDR3: CSAKLAGGLDTQYF. CDR3 in DNA: TGCAGTGCTAAACTAGCGGGGGGATTAGATACGCAGTATTTT.

This clonotype turned up a few times. This chain uses TRBV5-4 with TRBJ2-6; 12 nucleotides align to TRBD1. V trimming: 3 bases; J trimming: 1 base; junction bases outside the gene matches: 17. Germline V gene sequence: CDR1 SGHNT, CDR2 YYREEE (reference sequence). CDR3 length equals 22 residues. The CDR3 DNA reads TGTGCCAGCAGCTGGGCCCCGGGACAGGGGGCGGTGAAAAGTTCTGGGGCCAACGTCCTGACTTTC. Residues: CASSWAPGQGAVKSSGANVLTF.

This chain connects TRBV15 to TRBJ2-5; no clear D. The J call is uncertain, as TRBJ2-7 better fits the DNA end. CDR3 size: 13 residues. CDR1 and CDR2 from the germline V gene are LNHNV and YYDKDF (reference sequence). The CDR3 is CATGTLGAYEQYF. The CDR3 DNA reads TGTGCCACCGGCACTCTCGGAGCCTACGAGCAGTACTTC.

V usage is TRBV12-3 or TRBV12-4 and J usage is TRBJ2-1; 10 positions match TRBD2. V lost 6 bases to trimming and J lost 5 bases; unmatched junction nucleotides: 10. The CDR3 extends over 16 amino acids. The CDR3 is CASRPTSGDRDNEQFF. The CDR3 nucleotides read TGTGCCAGCAGGCCTACTAGCGGGGACCGTGACAATGAGCAGTTCTTC.

The chain has TRBV28 and TRBJ1-1; no clear D. Trimming cost V 0 bases and J 1 base, with 6 bases left between them. Germline-derived CDR1 and CDR2 are MDHEN and SYDVKM. This CDR3 has 14 residues. CDR3 DNA: TGTGCCAGCAGTTTATGGGAACAGAACACTGAAGCTTTCTTT. Translated, it gives CASSLWEQNTEAFF.

The CDR3 nucleotides are TGTGCCAGCAGTCCGTACCGGGACAGTTCTTACGAGCAGTACTTC. It encodes CASSPYRDSSYEQYF. This chain joins TRBV27 and TRBJ2-7, with 7 bases that match TRBD1. CDR1 is MNHEY and CDR2 is SMNVEV in the germline V gene (reference sequence). This CDR3 is built from 15 residues. The V gene end was trimmed by 5 bases and the J gene end by 4 bases; junction bases not matched to a gene: 11.

This chain links TRBV11-2 with TRBJ1-1; possibly TRBD1 for D (5 bases). The germline V gene encodes CDR1 SGHAT and CDR2 FQNNGV. The CDR3 length is 15 residues. V lost 4 bases to trimming and J lost 1 base, with 13 bases between them. This CDR3 is CASSYVRTGNTEAFF. In nucleotides, the CDR3 is TGTGCCAGCAGCTACGTCCGAACAGGGAACACTGAAGCTTTCTTT.

The chain is built from TRBV3-1 and TRBJ2-1; 9 bases fit TRBD1. Trimming took 2 bases from V and 6 from J; bases not matched to a gene: 5. Per germline, CDR1 LGHDT and CDR2 YNNKEL (reference sequence). The CDR3 has 15 residues. Here the CDR3 DNA reads TGTGCCAGCAGCCAACGGGACAGGGATCCCAATGAGCAGTTCTTC. It is translated as CASSQRDRDPNEQFF.

The gene calls are TRBV10-3 and TRBJ2-7, with a tentative D call TRBD1 (6 bases). CDR1 is ENHRY, CDR2 SYGVKD, per germline. The CDR3 contains 12 residues. Trimming pared 11 bases from V and 0 bases from J, leaving 11 bases between. The CDR3 nucleotides are TGTGCCGTCTGGGACAACTCCTACGAGCAGTACTTC. Its protein is CAVWDNSYEQYF.

As to this clonotype: One end of the junction fails to match germline, which may point to a read error. The gene calls are TRBV2 and TRBJ2-6, with a tentative D call TRBD2 (6 bases). Germline values: CDR1 SNHLY, CDR2 FYNNEI. This CDR3 spans 17 amino acids. The CDR3 loop reads CASSVKSVAAGANVLTF. The CDR3 nucleotides read TGTGCCAGCAGCGTGAAAAGTGTAGCGGCTGGGGCCAATGTCCTGACTTTC.

This clonotype has a single count. The J gene is TRBJ2-5, the V gene TRBV19, with TRBD2 matching over 10 bases. This CDR3 comprises 17 residues. V lost 5 bases and J lost 0; bases outside the gene matches: 9. Germline values: CDR1 LNHDA, CDR2 SQIVND (reference sequence). CDR3: CASSRAGGPTYQETQYF. CDR3 coding DNA: TGTGCCAGTAGTCGAGCGGGAGGGCCTACTTACCAAGAGACCCAGTACTTC.

This clonotype has a handful of counts. This chain connects TRBV7-2 to TRBJ2-5, with D perhaps TRBD2 (5 bases). The J call is doubtful: the DNA matches TRBJ2-1 better. Germline V gene sequence: CDR1 SGHTA, CDR2 FQGNSA. This CDR3 is built from 14 residues. DNA for the CDR3: TGTGCCAGCAGCGCGGTAGAGGGTTACAATGAGCAGTTCTTC. Amino acid sequence: CASSAVEGYNEQFF.

The chain uses TRBV20-1 and TRBJ2-2; D remains unclear. This CDR3 comprises 10 residues. Trimming left V 6 bases short and J 8 bases short, with 7 bases between. Germline V gene lookup returns CDR1 DFQATT and CDR2 SNEGSKA (reference sequence). The CDR3: CSARHGELFF. Written as DNA, the CDR3 is TGCAGTGCCAGACATGGGGAGCTGTTTTTT.

This clonotype occurred a few times. The J gene is TRBJ2-5, the V gene TRBV3-1; no firm D call. The germline V gene encodes CDR1 LGHDT and CDR2 YNNKEL (reference sequence). CDR3 length: 14 residues. V shed 3 bases and J shed 5 bases, with 13 bases lying between them. Written as DNA, the CDR3 is TGTGCCAGCAGCCATACCGCTTCTCGGGAGACCCAGTACTTC. Translated, it gives CASSHTASRETQYF.

This clonotype was observed a handful of times. The chain recombines TRBV20-1 with TRBJ1-6, with unresolved D. Looked up from germline, CDR1 is DFQATT and CDR2 is SNEGSKA (reference sequence). Deletions cut 0 bases from V and 3 bases from J, with 9 bases between. The CDR3 covers 15 residues. The CDR3 loop reads CSARDSGFYNSPLHF. The CDR3 DNA reads as TGCAGTGCTAGAGATTCGGGGTTCTATAATTCACCCCTCCACTTT.